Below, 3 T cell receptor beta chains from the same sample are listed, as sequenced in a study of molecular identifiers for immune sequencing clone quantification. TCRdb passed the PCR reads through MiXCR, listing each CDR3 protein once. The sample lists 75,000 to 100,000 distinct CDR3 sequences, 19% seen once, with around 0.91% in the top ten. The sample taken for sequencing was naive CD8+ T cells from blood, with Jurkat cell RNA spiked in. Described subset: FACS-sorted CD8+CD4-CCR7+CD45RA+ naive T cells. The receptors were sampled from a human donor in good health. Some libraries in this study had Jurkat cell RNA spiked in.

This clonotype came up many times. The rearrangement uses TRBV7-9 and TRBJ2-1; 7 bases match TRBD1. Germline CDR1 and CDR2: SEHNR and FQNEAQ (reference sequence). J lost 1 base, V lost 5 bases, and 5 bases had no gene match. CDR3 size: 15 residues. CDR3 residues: CASSPGQRSYNEQFF. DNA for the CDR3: TGTGCCAGCAGCCCGGGACAGCGATCCTACAATGAGCAGTTCTTC.

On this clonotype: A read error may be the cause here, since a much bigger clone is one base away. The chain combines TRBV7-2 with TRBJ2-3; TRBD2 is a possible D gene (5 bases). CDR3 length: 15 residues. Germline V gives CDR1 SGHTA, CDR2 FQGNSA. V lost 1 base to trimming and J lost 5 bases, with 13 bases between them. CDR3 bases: TGTGCCAGCAGCTTAGGGACTGGCGTGGGAGATACGCAGTATTTT. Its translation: CASSLGTGVGDTQYF.

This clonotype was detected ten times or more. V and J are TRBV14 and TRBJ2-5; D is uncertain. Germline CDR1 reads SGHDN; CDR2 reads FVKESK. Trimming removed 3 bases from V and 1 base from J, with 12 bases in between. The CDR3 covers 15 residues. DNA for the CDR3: TGTGCCAGCAGCCAGGCCATCGGGCGCCAAGAGACCCAGTACTTC. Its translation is CASSQAIGRQETQYF.